This T cell receptor (beta chain) was profiled in a study of cytomegalovirus exposure and HLA in healthy donors. Study-wide results and caveats: The authors later found HLA-associated TCR beta chains more clonally expanded than equally common others. Apart from CMV serostatus, no immune exposure information was available.

The PCR employed 60 Vbeta primers together with 13 Jbeta primers. Only in-frame clones appear in the TCRdb table, and some are missing; sequencing was by immunoSEQ multiplex PCR. Among approximately 110,000 clones listed, about 81% were seen once. As regards this clone: Its antigen is undetermined.

What was sequenced was PBMCs. The origin of this receptor is a woman in her thirties in good health and CMV-seronegative.

CDR3 loop: CSAGGWTEAFF. CDR3 DNA sequence: TGCAGTGCCGGCGGGTGGACTGAAGCTTTCTTT. This chain connects TRBV20-1 to TRBJ1-1; D remains unclear. Germline-derived CDR1 and CDR2 are DFQATT and SNEGSKA (reference sequence). This CDR3 spans 11 amino acids. Trimming shortened V by 6 bases and J by 5 bases, and 10 bases separated the two germline ends.